Presented here are 15 T cell receptor beta chains from one specimen sequenced in a study of blood T cell repertoires in COVID-19. Profiled with immunoSEQ multiplex PCR; TCRdb holds only in-frame clones, not every one. The sample holds a few hundred thousand clones, around 90% seen once. The specimen sequenced was PBMCs or T cells enriched from blood (not recorded which). The receptor source for this set is a man under 40 who had recovered from COVID-19.

The chain uses TRBV2 and TRBJ1-3, with TRBD1 identical over 9 bases. The germline V gene encodes CDR1 SNHLY and CDR2 FYNNEI. V was pared by 7 bases and J by 2 bases, with 6 bases of the junction left unmatched. The CDR3 length is 15 residues. The CDR3 sequence is CASKEHRGPGNTIYF. The CDR3 DNA reads TGTGCCAGCAAAGAACACAGGGGGCCTGGAAACACCATATATTTT.

The genes are TRBV3-1 (or the pseudogene TRBV3-2) and TRBJ2-7; 7 nucleotides align to TRBD1. This CDR3 has 17 residues. V was clipped by 1 base and J by 0 bases; unmatched bases: 9. Germline CDR1 and CDR2: LGHDT and YNNKEL (reference sequence). The CDR3 region is CASSQAPTGWSSYEQYF. CDR3 coding DNA: TGTGCCAGCAGCCAAGCCCCGACAGGGTGGAGCTCCTACGAGCAGTACTTC.

This clone has just a few counts. The V call is TRBV7-9, the J call TRBJ1-1; 7 bases fit TRBD1. The CDR3 sequence is 15 residues long. CDR1 and CDR2 from the germline V gene are SEHNR and FQNEAQ (reference sequence). V lost 4 bases and J lost 1; bases outside the gene matches: 6. In DNA, the CDR3 is TGTGCCAGCAGCTCACAAGGGGGCGGGAACACTGAAGCTTTCTTT. Translation gives CASSSQGGGNTEAFF.

This clone was seen once. This chain joins TRBV10-1 and TRBJ2-7; tentatively, D is TRBD1 (5 bases). Trimming removed 4 bases from V and 2 bases from J, with 6 bases in between. The CDR3 length is 12 residues. Germline values: CDR1 WNHNN, CDR2 SYGVQD (reference sequence). CDR3 region: CASSGGTYEQYF. In DNA, the CDR3 is TGCGCCAGCAGTGGGGGCACCTACGAGCAGTACTTC.

This chain joins TRBV3-1 (or the pseudogene TRBV3-2) and TRBJ2-5, with D possibly being TRBD2 (6 bases). The CDR3 covers 16 residues. The germline CDR1 and CDR2 sequences are LGHDT and YNNKEL (reference sequence). Trimming shortened V by 4 bases and J by 3 bases, and 18 bases separated the two germline ends. The CDR3 here is CASSRRGLSREETQYF. CDR3 in DNA: TGTGCCAGCAGCCGGAGGGGCTTGAGTCGGGAAGAGACCCAGTACTTC.

The V gene is TRBV5-3, the J gene TRBJ1-4, with D possibly TRBD1 on 5 matching bases. TRBV5-3 belongs to the ORF category, with a function that is uncertain. Trimming removed 0 bases from V and 0 bases from J, with 15 bases in between. The CDR3 spans 18 residues. CDR3 bases: TGTGCCAGAAGCTTGGAAAGGACACCAACTCCAACTAATGAAAAACTGTTTTTT. Translating it yields CARSLERTPTPTNEKLFF.

The CDR3 here is CASSLAPGQNYTF. The CDR3 nucleotides read TGTGCCAGCAGTTTGGCTCCGGGACAGAACTACACCTTC. The J gene is TRBJ1-2, the V gene TRBV12-3 or TRBV12-4; 7 bases match TRBD1. Trimming at V came to 3 bases and at J to 10 bases, leaving 8 bases not matched to a gene. The CDR3 is 13 amino acids.

This clone has a single count. This chain links TRBV2 with TRBJ1-2; D is possibly TRBD1 (5 bases). CDR3 length equals 13 residues. CDR1 and CDR2 (germline): SNHLY, FYNNEI. V lost 3 bases to trimming and J lost 7 bases, with 12 bases between them. CDR3 bases: TGTGCCAGCAGTGAGTTTATCAGGGTTGGCTACACCTTC. Residues: CASSEFIRVGYTF.

V usage is TRBV7-9 and J usage is TRBJ2-7, with D uncertain. Germline V gene lookup returns CDR1 SEHNR and CDR2 FQNEAQ (reference sequence). V shed 5 bases and J shed 3 bases, with 11 bases lying between them. The CDR3 loop spans 13 amino acids. The CDR3 region is CASSQTLVYEQYF. CDR3 DNA: TGTGCCAGCAGCCAAACTCTGGTCTACGAGCAGTACTTC.

The rearrangement uses TRBV7-9 and TRBJ2-7; TRBD1 aligns across 9 bases. With 5 bases clipped from V and 5 bases from J, the junction kept 7 bases outside the gene matches. The germline V gene encodes CDR1 SEHNR and CDR2 FQNEAQ (reference sequence). The CDR3 covers 14 residues. The chain's CDR3 is CASSPGQGYHEQYF. The DNA for the CDR3 is TGTGCCAGCAGCCCGGGACAGGGTTACCACGAGCAGTACTTC.

The rearrangement joins TRBV24-1 to TRBJ1-4; TRBD1 matches at 10 bases. Germline CDR1 KGHDR, CDR2 SFDVKD. The CDR3 length is 15 residues. V shed 6 bases and J 5 bases; nucleotides not matched to a gene: 5. As DNA, the CDR3 is TGTGCCACCAGTCAACCGGGACAGGGGAATGAAAAACTGTTTTTT. Its translation: CATSQPGQGNEKLFF.

This chain uses TRBV12-5 with TRBJ2-1; 10 positions agree with TRBD1. The V gene's germline CDR1 is LGHNT and CDR2 FRNRAP. V was pared by 5 bases and J by 2 bases, with 3 bases of the junction left unmatched. The CDR3 is 15 residues long. The CDR3 protein is CASGPGQGTYNEQFF. In nucleotides, the CDR3 is TGTGCTAGTGGTCCGGGACAGGGGACCTACAATGAGCAGTTCTTC.

The chain has TRBV14 and TRBJ1-5, with TRBD1 identical over 7 bases. V was clipped by 8 bases and J by 1 base; unmatched bases: 5. The CDR3 length is 14 residues. The germline V gene encodes CDR1 SGHDN and CDR2 FVKESK. CDR3 DNA sequence: TGTGCCAGCTACGACAGGGAGAGCAATCAGCCCCAGCATTTT. Translated: CASYDRESNQPQHF.

Written as DNA, the CDR3 is TGTGCCAGTAGTCCGCTAGGACAGGGGGTTTGGGAGCAGTTCTTC. Translated, it gives CASSPLGQGVWEQFF. The chain recombines TRBV19 with TRBJ2-1, with 10 bases lining up with TRBD1. Germline values: CDR1 LNHDA, CDR2 SQIVND (reference sequence). V trimming: 5 bases; J trimming: 10 bases; junction bases outside the gene matches: 11. The CDR3 runs 15 residues.

The gene calls are TRBV5-4 and TRBJ2-7; D gene unclear. Germline CDR1 is SGHNT and CDR2 is YYREEE (reference sequence). The CDR3 covers 13 residues. V was pared by 1 base and J by 5 bases, with 10 bases between. This CDR3 reads CASSLTLYNEQYF. The CDR3 region has the DNA TGTGCCAGCAGCTTGACCCTTTACAACGAGCAGTACTTC.